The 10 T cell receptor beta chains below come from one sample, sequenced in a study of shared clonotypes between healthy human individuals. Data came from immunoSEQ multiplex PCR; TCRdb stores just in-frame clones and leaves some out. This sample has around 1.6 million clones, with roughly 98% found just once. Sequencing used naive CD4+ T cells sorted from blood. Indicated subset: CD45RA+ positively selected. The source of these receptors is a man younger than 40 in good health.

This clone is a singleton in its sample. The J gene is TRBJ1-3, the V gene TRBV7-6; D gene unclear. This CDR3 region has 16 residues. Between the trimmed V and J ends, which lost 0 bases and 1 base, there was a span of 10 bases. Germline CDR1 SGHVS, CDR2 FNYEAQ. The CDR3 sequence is CASSLATGKSGNTIYF. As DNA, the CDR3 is TGTGCCAGCAGCTTAGCAACCGGGAAGTCTGGAAACACCATATATTTT.

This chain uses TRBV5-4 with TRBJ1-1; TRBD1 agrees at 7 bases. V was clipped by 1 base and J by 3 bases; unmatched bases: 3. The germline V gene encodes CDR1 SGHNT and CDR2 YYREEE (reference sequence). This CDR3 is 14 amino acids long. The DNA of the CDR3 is TGTGCCAGCAGCTTGAGGGGGCGCGACACTGAAGCTTTCTTT. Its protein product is CASSLRGRDTEAFF.

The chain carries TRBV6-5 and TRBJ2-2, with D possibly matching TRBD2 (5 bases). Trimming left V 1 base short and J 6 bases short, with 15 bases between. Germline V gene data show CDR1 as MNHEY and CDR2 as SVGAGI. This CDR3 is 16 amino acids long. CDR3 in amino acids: CASSYFERGWAGELFF. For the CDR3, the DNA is TGTGCCAGCAGTTACTTCGAGCGAGGGTGGGCCGGGGAGCTGTTTTTT.

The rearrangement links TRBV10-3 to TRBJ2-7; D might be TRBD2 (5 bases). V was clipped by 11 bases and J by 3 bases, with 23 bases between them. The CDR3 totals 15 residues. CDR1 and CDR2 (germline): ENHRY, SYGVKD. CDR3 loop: CASRFGSSGIYEQYF. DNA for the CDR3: TGTGCCTCCCGCTTCGGTAGCTCGGGGATCTACGAGCAGTACTTC.

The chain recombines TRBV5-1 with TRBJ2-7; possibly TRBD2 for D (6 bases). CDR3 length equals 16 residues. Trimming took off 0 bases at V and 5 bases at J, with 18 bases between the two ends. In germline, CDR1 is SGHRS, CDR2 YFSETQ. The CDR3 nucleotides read TGCGCCAGCAGCTTGGTAGGAGGGTGGAGGGCCCACGAGCAGTACTTC. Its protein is CASSLVGGWRAHEQYF.

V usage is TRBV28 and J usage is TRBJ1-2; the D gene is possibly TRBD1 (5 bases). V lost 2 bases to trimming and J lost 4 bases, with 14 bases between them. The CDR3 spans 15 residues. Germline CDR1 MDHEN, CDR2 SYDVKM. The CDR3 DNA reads TGTGCCAGCAGTTTACGGGCAGGGCTCCCCTATGGCTACACCTTC. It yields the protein CASSLRAGLPYGYTF.

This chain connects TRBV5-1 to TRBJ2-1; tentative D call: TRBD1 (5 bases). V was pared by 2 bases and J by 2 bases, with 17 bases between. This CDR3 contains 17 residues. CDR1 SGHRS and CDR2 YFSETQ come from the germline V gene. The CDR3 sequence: CASSLGVLTSTYNEQFF. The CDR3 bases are TGCGCCAGCAGCTTAGGGGTCCTAACCTCAACCTACAATGAGCAGTTCTTC.

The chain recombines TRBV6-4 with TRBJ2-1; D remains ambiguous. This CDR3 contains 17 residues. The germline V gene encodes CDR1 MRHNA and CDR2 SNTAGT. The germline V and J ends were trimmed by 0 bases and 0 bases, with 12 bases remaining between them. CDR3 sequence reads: CASSDSPALVSYNEQFF. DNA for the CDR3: TGTGCCAGCAGTGACTCGCCCGCCCTGGTCTCCTACAATGAGCAGTTCTTC.

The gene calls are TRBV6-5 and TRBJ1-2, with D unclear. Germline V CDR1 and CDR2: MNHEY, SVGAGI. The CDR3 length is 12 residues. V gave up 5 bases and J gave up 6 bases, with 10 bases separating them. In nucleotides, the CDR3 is TGTGCCAGCAGTCCTCGGGGAGATGGCTACACCTTC. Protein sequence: CASSPRGDGYTF.

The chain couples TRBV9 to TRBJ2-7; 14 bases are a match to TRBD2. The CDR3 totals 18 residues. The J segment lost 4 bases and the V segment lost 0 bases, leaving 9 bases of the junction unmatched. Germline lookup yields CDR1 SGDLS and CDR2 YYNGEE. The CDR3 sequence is CASSVGGLAGVPLYEQYF. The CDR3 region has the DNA TGTGCCAGCAGCGTAGGGGGACTAGCGGGAGTACCTCTGTACGAGCAGTACTTC. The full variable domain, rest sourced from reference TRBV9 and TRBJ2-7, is DSGVTQTPKHLITATGQRVTLRCSPRSGDLSVYWYQQSLDQGLQFLIQYYNGEERAKGNILERFSAQQFPDLHSELNLSSLELGDSALYFCASSVGGLAGVPLYEQYFGPGTRLTVT.